This entry describes one T cell receptor beta chain. The CDR3 totals 17 residues. Between the trimmed V and J ends, which lost 6 bases and 4 bases, there was a span of 19 bases. Germline loops: CDR1 LNHDA, CDR2 SQIVND (reference sequence). Authors' analysis steps: By means of reference gene primer amplification, nucleated cell counts were estimated. The data were produced by immunoSEQ multiplex PCR, yet TCRdb's version contains in-frame clones alone and is incomplete. Clone size and V and J calls were adopted from that table, with D and trimming inferred from the DNA. In the table there are tens of thousands of clones, around 86% of which are singletons. This specimen comes from a study of blood T cell repertoires in COVID-19. Across the whole study: Italy, Spain and the United States were the sources of the convalescent and acute COVID-19 samples. The cDNA or gDNA used as material had been derived from T cells, B-cell-depleted T cells, or PBMCs.

This receptor was identified in a middle-aged man with active or convalescent COVID-19. The chain joins TRBV19 to TRBJ2-6, with D tentatively TRBD1 (5 bases). The sample taken for sequencing was peripheral blood. The CDR3 region is CASRDRQGEAGANVLTF. The DNA of the CDR3 is TGTGCCAGTAGGGATAGGCAGGGCGAGGCGGGGGCCAACGTCCTGACTTTC.